This TCR beta chain was observed in a study of vaccination effects on CD4 cells after COVID-19. A few counts support this clone. Its antigen is unidentified. The method was immunoSEQ multiplex PCR; TCRdb's version includes in-frame clones alone and lacks a portion of them. Altogether around 37,000 clones are present, over 60% being singletons, with the ten largest covering 30% to 40%. Under the ViraFEST assay, PBMC were stimulated with viral peptide pools so that antigen-specific CD4+ T cells expanded. Sequencing was performed afterwards. Isolating CD4+ T cells followed less than 12 days of culture. The individual was infected with SARS-CoV-2 between March and December 2020, as confirmed by PCR. The germline V gene has CDR1 MDHEN and CDR2 SYDVKM. Trimming cost V 1 base and J 4 bases; bases outside gene matches: 9. This CDR3 is built from 18 residues.

The genes are TRBV28 and TRBJ2-1; TRBD2 agrees at 11 bases. Material: CD4+ T cells from PBMCs cultured with a peptide pool, obtained before COVID-19 vaccination. The TCR comes from a human donor who had a prior SARS-CoV-2 infection. CDR3 nucleotides: TGTGCCAGCAGTTTATATGAGTGGACTAGCGGGCTTTACAATGAGCAGTTCTTC. Protein: CASSLYEWTSGLYNEQFF.